This entry lists 13 T cell receptor beta chains sequenced from one sample in a study of T cell responses to AZD1222 COVID-19 vaccine. Here immunoSEQ multiplex PCR was the method, and the copy in TCRdb shows in-frame clones only, minus some. Among more than 70,000 clones listed, under 95% were seen once. This material consisted of peripheral blood, taken 28 days after the second AZD1222 dose. The receptor source for this set is an adult who received the AZD1222 COVID-19 vaccine.

The chain links TRBV9 to TRBJ2-3, with 14 bases aligning to TRBD2. This CDR3 is 18 amino acids long. With 3 bases clipped from V and 4 bases from J, the junction kept 10 bases outside the gene matches. Germline values: CDR1 SGDLS, CDR2 YYNGEE. The CDR3 spells CASSAWTSGRLGSDTQYF. The CDR3 DNA reads as TGTGCCAGCAGCGCTTGGACTAGCGGGAGGTTAGGGTCAGATACGCAGTATTTT.

This chain joins TRBV6-2 or TRBV6-3 and TRBJ2-7; 7 bases line up with TRBD2. With 7 bases clipped from V and 5 bases from J, the junction kept 11 bases outside the gene matches. This CDR3 contains 14 residues. CDR1 MNHEY and CDR2 SVGEGT come from the germline V gene. CDR3 protein: CASNPILASHEQYF. The CDR3 DNA is TGTGCCAGCAACCCCATACTAGCGAGCCACGAGCAGTACTTC.

This chain links TRBV27 with TRBJ1-1; D perhaps matches TRBD1 (5 bases). The CDR3 covers 12 residues. The germline V gene encodes CDR1 MNHEY and CDR2 SMNVEV (reference sequence). V dropped 6 bases and J dropped 10 bases, with 15 bases sitting between them. CDR3 coding DNA: TGTGCCAGCAGGCGAGAGGGGAAGGGAGCTTTCTTT. It encodes CASRREGKGAFF.

The CDR3 DNA follows: TGTGCCAGCAGCTTTAGGTCAGGCTCCTACAATGAGCAGTTCTTC. Amino acid sequence: CASSFRSGSYNEQFF. The rearrangement uses TRBV5-4 and TRBJ2-1, with no clear D. The CDR3 length is 15 residues. V shed 2 bases and J shed 0 bases, with 9 bases lying between them. Germline V CDR1 and CDR2: SGHNT, YYREEE (reference sequence).

This rearrangement joins TRBV7-2 to TRBJ1-6; no clear D gene. CDR1 SGHTA and CDR2 FQGNSA come from the germline V gene. Trimming removed 3 bases at V and 7 bases at J, with 4 bases between. The CDR3 length is 12 residues. CDR3 sequence (DNA): TGTGCCAGCAGCTTTAACAATTCACCCCTCCACTTT. Protein sequence: CASSFNNSPLHF. Full variable domain (outside the CDR3, taken from reference TRBV7-2 and TRBJ1-6): GAGVSQSPSNKVTEKGKDVELRCDPISGHTALYWYRQSLGQGLEFLIYFQGNSAPDKSGLPSDRFSAERTGGSVSTLTIQRTQQEDSAVYLCASSFNNSPLHFGNGTRLTVT.

The chain uses TRBV19 and TRBJ1-1, with a tentative D call TRBD1 (6 bases). Looked up from germline, CDR1 is LNHDA and CDR2 is SQIVND (reference sequence). The V and J ends lost 5 bases and 8 bases respectively, with 12 bases between them. The CDR3 runs 12 residues. The CDR3, as DNA: TGTGCCAGTAGTTCGACGACAGGAGAAGCTTTCTTT. Its translation: CASSSTTGEAFF.

The J gene is TRBJ2-5, the V gene TRBV18, with D hard to call. Trimming removed 0 bases from V and 5 bases from J, with 10 bases in between. Looked up from germline, CDR1 is KGHSH and CDR2 is LQKENI. The CDR3 consists of 14 residues. DNA of the CDR3: TGTGCCAGCTCACCACCTCCGGGTATGGAGACCCAGTACTTC. Amino acid sequence: CASSPPPGMETQYF.

A word on this clone: This specimen includes other DNA sequences encoding the same CDR3. The chain couples TRBV27 to TRBJ2-7; 11 nucleotides agree with TRBD2. CDR1 MNHEY and CDR2 SMNVEV come from the germline V gene (reference sequence). V gave up 0 bases and J gave up 7 bases; unmatched junction bases: 8. This CDR3 has 16 residues. CDR3 DNA: TGTGCCAGCAGTTTATCGAGTAGCGGGAGGGGGTATGAGCAGTACTTC. Its translation is CASSLSSSGRGYEQYF.

V usage is TRBV27 and J usage is TRBJ1-6; possible D gene TRBD1, 6 bases. From germline, CDR1 is MNHEY and CDR2 SMNVEV (reference sequence). The CDR3 spans 15 residues. V was clipped by 7 bases and J by 5 bases, with 15 bases between them. CDR3 region: CASTPATGHNSPLHF. CDR3 bases: TGTGCCAGCACCCCCGCCACAGGGCATAATTCACCCCTCCACTTT.

The genes are TRBV5-5 and TRBJ1-2; D ambiguous. CDR3 length: 13 amino acids. Germline V gene sequence: CDR1 SGHKS, CDR2 YYEKEE (reference sequence). V lost 0 bases to trimming and J lost 2 bases, with 5 bases between them. CDR3 loop: CASSLVVNYGYTF. As DNA, the CDR3 is TGTGCCAGCAGCTTGGTCGTAAACTATGGCTACACCTTC. The complete variable domain, with remaining parts taken from reference TRBV5-5 and TRBJ1-2, reads DAGVTQSPTHLIKTRGQQVTLRCSPISGHKSVSWYQQVLGQGPQFIFQYYEKEERGRGNFPDRFSARQFPNYSSELNVNALLLGDSALYLCASSLVVNYGYTFGSGTRLTVV.

The CDR3, as DNA: TGTGCCAGCAGTTTATTGGCGCCGGGGTCGGATGGAAACACCATATATTTT. It encodes CASSLLAPGSDGNTIYF. The rearrangement uses TRBV28 and TRBJ1-3; D gene uncertain. The germline V gene has CDR1 MDHEN and CDR2 SYDVKM. V dropped 1 base and J dropped 3 bases, with 16 bases sitting between them. The CDR3 covers 17 residues.

This sequence joins TRBV5-4 and TRBJ2-2, with 7 bases fitting TRBD2. CDR3 length: 16 residues. V was pared by 0 bases and J by 8 bases, with 10 bases of the junction left unmatched. Germline assignment: CDR1 SGHNT and CDR2 YYREEE (reference sequence). CDR3 in DNA: TGTGCCAGCAGCTTGGCCGCTAGCGGACTGACTGGGGAGCTGTTTTTT. Protein sequence: CASSLAASGLTGELFF.

The CDR3 DNA sequence: TGTGCCAGCAGCTTAGATGTGGGAAACACCATATATTTT. This encodes CASSLDVGNTIYF. This sequence joins TRBV11-2 and TRBJ1-3; D is ambiguous. With 0 bases removed from V and 4 bases from J, the gap between germline ends came to 4 bases. Germline assignment: CDR1 SGHAT and CDR2 FQNNGV. This CDR3 region has 13 residues. Combining the CDR3 with reference TRBV11-2 and TRBJ1-3 gives the whole variable domain EAGVAQSPRYKIIEKRQSVAFWCNPISGHATLYWYQQILGQGPKLLIQFQNNGVVDDSQLPKDRFSAERLKGVDSTLKIQPAKLEDSAVYLCASSLDVGNTIYFGEGSWLTVV.